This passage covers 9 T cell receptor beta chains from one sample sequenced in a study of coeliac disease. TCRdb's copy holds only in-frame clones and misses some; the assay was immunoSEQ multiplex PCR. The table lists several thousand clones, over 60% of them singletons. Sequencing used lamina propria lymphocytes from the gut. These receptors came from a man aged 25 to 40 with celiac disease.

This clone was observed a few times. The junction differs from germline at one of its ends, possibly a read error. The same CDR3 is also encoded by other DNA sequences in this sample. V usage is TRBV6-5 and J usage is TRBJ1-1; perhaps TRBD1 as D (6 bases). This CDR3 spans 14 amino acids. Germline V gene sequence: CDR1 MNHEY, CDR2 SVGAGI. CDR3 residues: CASSYGGANTKAFF. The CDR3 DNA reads TGTGCCAGCAGTTACGGGGGGGCGAACACTAAAGCTTTCTTT.

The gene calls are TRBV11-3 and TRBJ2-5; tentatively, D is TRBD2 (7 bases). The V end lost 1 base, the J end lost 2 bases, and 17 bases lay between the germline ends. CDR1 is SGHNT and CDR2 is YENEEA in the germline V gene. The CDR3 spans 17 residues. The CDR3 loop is CASSLGSGGVGQETQYF. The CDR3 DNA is TGTGCCAGCAGCTTAGGTTCGGGGGGCGTGGGACAAGAGACCCAGTACTTC.

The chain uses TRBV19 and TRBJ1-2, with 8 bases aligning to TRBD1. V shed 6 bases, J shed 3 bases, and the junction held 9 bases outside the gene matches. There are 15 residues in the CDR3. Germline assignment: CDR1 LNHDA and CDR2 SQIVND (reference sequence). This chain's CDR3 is CASSRPGQDDYGYTF. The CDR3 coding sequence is TGTGCCAGTAGCCGGCCGGGACAGGACGACTATGGCTACACCTTC.

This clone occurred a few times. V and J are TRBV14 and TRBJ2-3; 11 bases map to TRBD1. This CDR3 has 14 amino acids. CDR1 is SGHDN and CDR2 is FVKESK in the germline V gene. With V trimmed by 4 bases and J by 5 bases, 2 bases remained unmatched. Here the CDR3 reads CASSLGTGGDTQYF. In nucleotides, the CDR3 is TGTGCCAGCAGCCTGGGGACAGGGGGAGATACGCAGTATTTT.

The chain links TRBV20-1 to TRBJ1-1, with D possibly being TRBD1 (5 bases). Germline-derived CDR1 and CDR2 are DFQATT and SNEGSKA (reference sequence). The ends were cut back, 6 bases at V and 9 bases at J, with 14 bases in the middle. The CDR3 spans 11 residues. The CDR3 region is CSAGGANKAFF. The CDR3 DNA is TGCAGTGCGGGCGGGGCGAACAAAGCTTTCTTT.

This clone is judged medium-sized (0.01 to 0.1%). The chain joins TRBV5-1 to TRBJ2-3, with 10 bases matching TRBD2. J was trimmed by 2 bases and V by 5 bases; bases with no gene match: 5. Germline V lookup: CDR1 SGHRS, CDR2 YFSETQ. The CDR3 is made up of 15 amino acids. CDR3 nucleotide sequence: TGCGCCAGCAGACTAGCGGGGCCGCACACAGATACGCAGTATTTT. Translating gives CASRLAGPHTDTQYF. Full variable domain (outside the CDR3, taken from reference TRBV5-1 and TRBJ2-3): KAGVTQTPRYLIKTRGQQVTLSCSPISGHRSVSWYQQTPGQGLQFLFEYFSETQRNKGNFPGRFSGRQFSNSRSEMNVSTLELGDSALYLCASRLAGPHTDTQYFGPGTRLTVL.

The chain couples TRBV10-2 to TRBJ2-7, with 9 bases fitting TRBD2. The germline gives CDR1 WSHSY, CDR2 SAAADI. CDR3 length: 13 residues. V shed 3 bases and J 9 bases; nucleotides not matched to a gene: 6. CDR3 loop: CASSEASGDTQYF. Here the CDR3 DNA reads TGCGCCAGCAGTGAAGCTAGCGGGGATACGCAGTACTTC.

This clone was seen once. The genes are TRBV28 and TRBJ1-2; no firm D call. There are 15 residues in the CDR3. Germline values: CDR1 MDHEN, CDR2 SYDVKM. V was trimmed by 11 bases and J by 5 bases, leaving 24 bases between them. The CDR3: CAAQPQSFVRYGYTF. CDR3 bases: TGTGCCGCCCAGCCCCAGTCCTTCGTGCGGTATGGCTACACCTTC.

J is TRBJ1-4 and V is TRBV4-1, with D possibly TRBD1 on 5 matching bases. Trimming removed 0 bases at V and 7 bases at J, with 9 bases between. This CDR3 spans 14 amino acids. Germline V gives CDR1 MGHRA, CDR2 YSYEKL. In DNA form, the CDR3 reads TGCGCCAGCAGCCAAGAGGTGGGGGGTGAAAAACTGTTTTTT. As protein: CASSQEVGGEKLFF.